These T cell receptor beta chains were read from a single sample in a study of CD8+CD57+ T cells in acquired aplastic anemia. One entry per CDR3 protein results from TCRdb running MiXCR on the reads. The table includes under 150,000 distinct CDR3 sequences, approximately 36% detected once. The sequenced sample was sorted CD4+, CD8+, or CD8+CD57+ T cells (not recorded which) from PBMCs. Receptors originate from a human donor with aplastic anemia. Both conserved end residues are part of each CDR3.

len,v_gene,j_gene,CDR3aa
11,TRBV20-1,TRBJ2-3,CSAGPGDTQYF
12,TRBV6-1,TRBJ1-5,CASHYSNQPQHF
13,TRBV27,TRBJ2-2,CASSLLLTGELFF
14,TRBV11-1,TRBJ2-3,CASSPRHRQDTQYF
16,TRBV2,TRBJ2-2,CASSEGSRQGLGKLFF
15,TRBV29-1,TRBJ2-2,CSAALNDRGPGELFF
15,TRBV7-9,TRBJ1-6,CASSLGRSANSPLHF
13,TRBV7-9,TRBJ2-5,CASSWGDEETQYF
13,TRBV10-1,TRBJ2-5,CASSMGGGETQYF
14,TRBV5-4,TRBJ2-7,CASSLGGHSYEQYF
13,TRBV5-1,TRBJ2-5,CASSPQYQETQYF
14,TRBV4-1,TRBJ2-2,CASSQVENTGELFF
14,TRBV3-1,TRBJ1-6,CASGFGAGNSPLHF
15,TRBV7-2,TRBJ1-2,CASSLSGTAVYGYTF
15,TRBV2,TRBJ1-1,CASSEMAGENTEAFF
18,TRBV10-3,TRBJ2-1,CAISDGLAGDLSYNEQFF
16,TRBV7-8,TRBJ1-1,CASSRFVGGVDTEAFF
14,TRBV2,TRBJ2-3,CASRPGLAGGTQYF
13,TRBV3-1,TRBJ1-2,CASSQGVGDGYTF
17,TRBV3-1,TRBJ2-6,CASSKRQGAPGANVLTF
18,TRBV13,TRBJ2-4,CASSLVLAGGSPKNIQYF
14,TRBV24-1,TRBJ2-1,CATSDNRHYNEQFF
14,TRBV5-1,TRBJ1-1,CASSFLTGNTEAFF
15,TRBV15,TRBJ2-1,CATSSRLASDNEQFF
13,TRBV7-3,TRBJ2-1,CASSQRTGNEQFF
11,TRBV20-1,TRBJ2-7,CSARGTGEQYF
13,TRBV3-1,TRBJ1-2,CASSQDGSGGYTF
14,TRBV2,TRBJ2-2,CASKGQGGTGELFF
15,TRBV5-5,TRBJ1-1,CASSFLGRAGTEAFF
16,TRBV5-4,TRBJ1-2,CASSPGGARAGYGYTF
16,TRBV24-1,TRBJ2-3,CATSASGLAGRDTQYF
15,TRBV2,TRBJ1-2,CASSENNIGGGGYTF
17,TRBV10-3,TRBJ1-2,CAITGAGQTSSNYGYTF
19,TRBV6-2/TRBV6-3,TRBJ2-6,CASSYSLRQGTPGANVLTF
12,TRBV2,TRBJ1-2,CASSTPGDGYTF
14,TRBV10-3,TRBJ1-2,CAISESKSNYGYTF
17,TRBV7-9,TRBJ1-1,CASSLWTGFGIVAEAFF
11,TRBV2,TRBJ2-5,CASRDRETQYF
14,TRBV10-1,TRBJ2-2,CAGSETQNTGELFF